What follows describes a single TCR beta chain. This record comes from a study of blood T cell repertoires in COVID-19. Assay used: immunoSEQ multiplex PCR; TCRdb lists only in-frame clones, some missing. The repertoire includes about 100,000 clones, 80% of them detected once, and 12% sits in the top ten. The CDR3 is 12 amino acids. Specimen: peripheral blood. This chain uses TRBV21-1 with TRBJ2-1; TRBD2, the D gene given by the table, was not confirmed from the DNA. TRBV21-1 is tagged as a pseudogene. The clonotype comes from a woman in her sixties or seventies with acute or convalescent COVID-19. The CDR3 region is CASSSRQRGQFF. CDR3 bases: TGTGCCAGCAGCAGTCGGCAACGCGGGCAGTTCTTC.